This paragraph covers one TCR beta chain sequence. Its target is unknown. This sample is part of a study of metastatic and nonmetastatic thyroid tumors. In the study overall: Thyroid patients, malignant and benign, had repertoires compared across blood and tumor or nodule tissue.

No treatment of any kind had been given to any patient before thyroid surgery. Study findings and constraints: Versus benign nodules, malignant thyroid tumors reportedly had significantly higher TCR beta diversity, in blood and tumor.

Per the original methods: A classifier for distant metastasis in papillary thyroid cancer was constructed using CDR3 differences observed across clinicopathological groups. TCRdb reanalyzed the PCR reads via MiXCR. V and J calls and clone size were set by TCRdb, not the authors. Among approximately 15,000 clones, over 25% were seen once, and the ten largest hold roughly 25%. The TCR comes from a female donor with papillary thyroid cancer or a benign thyroid nodule (not recorded which). Some clones in this sample may be carry-over from other donors' samples. Input material: tumor tissue.

The chain's CDR3 is CSATGGPDYEQYF. The CDR3 DNA sequence: TGCAGTGCCACAGGAGGACCCGACTACGAGCAGTACTTC. The chain is built from TRBV20-1 and TRBJ2-7, with D perhaps matching TRBD1 or TRBD2 (5 bases each). V lost 6 bases and J 3 bases, leaving 15 bases between the germline ends. CDR3 size: 13 residues. Germline V gene data show CDR1 as DFQATT and CDR2 as SNEGSKA (reference sequence).